This T cell receptor beta chain was identified in a study of cytotoxic CD8 clonotypes in ibrutinib-treated CLL. Whole-study context: Following treatment for a median about 13 months, range 6 to 36, response samples were then taken.

General study points: Public clonotypes were seen rarely and were contracted or stable on treatment.

Libraries were prepared by immunoSEQ multiplex PCR; TCRdb keeps only in-frame clonotypes and omits some of them. The data contain some 200,000 clones, more than 65% of them singletons. Comment on this clone: Its antigen is not identified.

The source of about 1.9 micrograms of genomic DNA for TCR beta libraries was cryopreserved PBMCs. V shed 5 bases and J shed 0 bases, with 7 bases lying between them. Germline-derived CDR1 and CDR2 are SEHNR and FQNEAQ (reference sequence). CDR3 length: 13 residues. The chain couples TRBV7-9 to TRBJ1-2; D call uncertain. The sample in question was PBMCs, obtained after 12 months of ibrutinib treatment. This receptor was taken from a human donor with chronic lymphocytic leukemia. CDR3 sequence: CASSRESNYGYTF. In DNA form, the CDR3 reads TGTGCCAGCAGCAGGGAATCTAACTATGGCTACACCTTC.